This TCR beta chain was observed in a study of T cell changes during pregnancy in multiple sclerosis. Trimming left V 2 bases short and J 4 bases short, with 17 bases between. The CDR3 totals 16 residues. CDR1 and CDR2 (germline): SGHTA, FQGTGA. TCRdb keeps only in-frame clones here, not all; method: immunoSEQ multiplex PCR. The table includes roughly 93,000 clones, around 90% detected once. The specimen was peripheral blood, collected in the first trimester of pregnancy. The TCR sequence derives from a female donor in good health, enrolled as a control in a pregnancy study. The chain is built from TRBV7-3 and TRBJ1-1, with unresolved D. The CDR3, as DNA: TGTGCCAGCAGCTTATCTGGGTATCAGACAACCACTGAAGCTTTCTTT. Protein product: CASSLSGYQTTTEAFF.